Presented here are 28 T cell receptor beta chains from one specimen sequenced in a study of immune heterogeneity within non-small cell lung tumors. The authors amplified TCR beta CDR3 by multiplex PCR with 32 V and 13 J primers. In TCRdb, the multiplex PCR reads were re-called with MiXCR into one record per CDR3 protein. The sample yields roughly 3,000 distinct CDR3 sequences, 40% to 60% seen once. With roughly 600 ng used per sample, the template was genomic DNA from bulk tumor. While surgery was under way, several biopsies spaced far apart were taken per primary tumor. Patients underwent curative surgery for untreated, newly diagnosed non-small cell lung cancer. Sequencing was carried out using lung tumor tissue. The receptor set was obtained from a man aged 55 to 70 with non-small cell lung cancer.

The J gene is TRBJ2-7, the V gene TRBV11-3, with D possibly TRBD2 on 5 matching bases. Looked up from germline, CDR1 is SGHNT and CDR2 is YENEEA. V dropped 5 bases and J dropped 9 bases, with 14 bases sitting between them. The CDR3 sequence is 12 residues long. The CDR3 protein is CASSARGSGQYF. CDR3 nucleotide sequence: TGTGCCAGCAGCGCAAGAGGGTCAGGGCAGTACTTC.

V and J are TRBV12-3 or TRBV12-4 and TRBJ2-7, with 8 positions matching TRBD1. This CDR3 contains 14 residues. Losses at the gene ends were 4 bases for V and 3 bases for J; bases not matched to a gene: 5. This chain's CDR3 is CASSSPRGLYEQYF. CDR3 coding DNA: TGTGCCAGCAGTTCACCCAGGGGGCTCTACGAGCAGTACTTC.

This chain links TRBV11-3 with TRBJ2-1, with D maybe TRBD1 (6 bases). From germline, CDR1 is SGHNT and CDR2 YENEEA. The CDR3 has 16 residues. V lost 0 bases and J 1 base, leaving 10 bases between the germline ends. This chain's CDR3 is CASSLDGDTSYNEQFF. The CDR3 nucleotides read TGTGCCAGCAGCTTAGATGGGGACACTTCCTACAATGAGCAGTTCTTC. Using reference TRBV11-3 and TRBJ2-1 for the parts outside the CDR3, the full variable domain is EAGVVQSPRYKIIEKKQPVAFWCNPISGHNTLYWYLQNLGQGPELLIRYENEEAVDDSQLPKDRFSAERLKGVDSTLKIQPAELGDSAVYLCASSLDGDTSYNEQFFGPGTRLTVL.

This clonotype is labeled medium-sized. The CDR3 loop reads CASSLGAFFGSEAFF. DNA for the CDR3: TGTGCCAGCAGTTTGGGGGCCTTTTTTGGCTCTGAAGCTTTCTTT. The genes are TRBV27 and TRBJ1-1; TRBD1 might be the D (6 bases). V was clipped by 3 bases and J by 6 bases, with 17 bases between them. The length of the CDR3 is 15 residues. CDR1 is MNHEY, CDR2 SMNVEV, per germline (reference sequence).

The chain employs TRBV5-1 and TRBJ2-7; D may be TRBD1 or TRBD2 (5 bases each). Germline assignment: CDR1 SGHRS and CDR2 YFSETQ. The CDR3 runs 13 residues. V lost 4 bases and J lost 3, with 11 bases in between. The CDR3 sequence: CASSTGTVYEQYF. The CDR3 DNA reads as TGCGCCAGCAGCACCGGGACCGTCTACGAGCAGTACTTC. Filled out from reference TRBV5-1 and TRBJ2-7, the complete variable domain reads KAGVTQTPRYLIKTRGQQVTLSCSPISGHRSVSWYQQTPGQGLQFLFEYFSETQRNKGNFPGRFSGRQFSNSRSEMNVSTLELGDSALYLCASSTGTVYEQYFGPGTRLTVT.

Only a few counts were recorded for this clonotype. V gene TRBV7-8 combines with J gene TRBJ2-7, with 7 bases identical to TRBD2. Germline V gene sequence: CDR1 SGHVS, CDR2 FQNEAQ. This CDR3 is 16 amino acids long. J gave up 0 bases and V 4 bases, and 9 bases lay outside the gene matches. The CDR3: CASSSTTRDYSYEQYF. DNA of the CDR3: TGTGCCAGCAGCTCGACGACCCGGGACTACTCCTACGAGCAGTACTTC.

This clonotype counts as large. The J gene is TRBJ2-7, the V gene TRBV20-1; D possibly corresponds to TRBD2 (6 bases). This CDR3 region has 14 residues. V shed 1 base and J shed 0 bases, with 10 bases lying between them. CDR1 and CDR2 (germline): DFQATT, SNEGSKA (reference sequence). The CDR3 coding sequence is TGCAGTGCTAGAGTGCGGGATAGCTCCTACGAGCAGTACGTC. It translates to CSARVRDSSYEQYV.

By share of the sample, this clonotype is medium-sized. The rearrangement uses TRBV27 and TRBJ2-3; TRBD2 aligns across 7 bases. Trimming cost V 5 bases and J 3 bases; bases outside gene matches: 17. This CDR3 spans 18 amino acids. Germline loops: CDR1 MNHEY, CDR2 SMNVEV (reference sequence). This CDR3 is CASSPLGLRGSGTDTQYF. DNA for the CDR3: TGTGCCAGCAGTCCCCTAGGGCTACGCGGGAGTGGGACAGATACGCAGTATTTT.

This clonotype qualifies as medium-sized. This chain connects TRBV12-3 or TRBV12-4 to TRBJ2-7, with 10 bases fitting TRBD2. Trimming removed 5 bases from V and 4 bases from J; junction bases left unmatched: 8. The CDR3 loop spans 15 amino acids. This CDR3 is CASSPPGLALYEQYF. CDR3 bases: TGTGCCAGCAGTCCGCCGGGACTAGCGCTATACGAGCAGTACTTC.

J is TRBJ2-7 and V is TRBV18; D possibly uses TRBD1 or TRBD2 (5 bases each). With 0 bases removed from V and 5 bases from J, the gap between germline ends came to 14 bases. Germline V gives CDR1 KGHSH, CDR2 LQKENI. The CDR3 contains 15 residues. The CDR3 DNA reads TGTGCCAGCTCACCACCTACAGGACTTAACGACGAGCAGTACTTC. As protein: CASSPPTGLNDEQYF.

The chain is built from TRBV4-1 and TRBJ1-3; unclear D gene. Trimming shortened V by 4 bases and J by 4 bases, and 14 bases separated the two germline ends. The V gene's germline CDR1 is MGHRA and CDR2 YSYEKL. The length of the CDR3 is 15 residues. The chain's CDR3 is CASSPTNQAGNTIYF. CDR3 nucleotide sequence: TGCGCCAGCAGCCCTACTAATCAGGCGGGAAACACCATATATTTT.

By sample share, this clonotype is medium-sized. This chain uses TRBV3-1 with TRBJ1-4; a possible D gene is TRBD1 (5 bases). Germline values: CDR1 LGHDT, CDR2 YNNKEL (reference sequence). Deletions cut 0 bases from V and 4 bases from J, with 12 bases between. The CDR3 has 16 residues. The CDR3 is CASSQDPGRVNEKLFF. The CDR3 DNA sequence: TGTGCCAGCAGCCAAGATCCGGGCAGGGTTAATGAAAAACTGTTTTTT.

This clonotype was observed a handful of times. The V call is TRBV5-6, the J call TRBJ2-1; maybe TRBD2 (5 bases). CDR1 is SGHDT, CDR2 YYEEEE, per germline. The CDR3 length is 12 residues. Trimming took off 2 bases at V and 9 bases at J, with 9 bases between the two ends. In nucleotides, the CDR3 is TGTGCCAGCAGCTTCGGGGAAAGTGAGCAGTTCTTC. It yields the protein CASSFGESEQFF. Supplemented by reference TRBV5-6 and TRBJ2-1, the full variable domain reads DAGVTQSPTHLIKTRGQQVTLRCSPKSGHDTVSWYQQALGQGPQFIFQYYEEEERQRGNFPDRFSGHQFPNYSSELNVNALLLGDSALYLCASSFGESEQFFGPGTRLTVL.

A note on this clonotype: Since a much larger clone is just one base distant, this may be a read error. The chain links TRBV6-2 or TRBV6-3 to TRBJ2-1; 7 nucleotides match TRBD2. Germline CDR1 reads MNHEY; CDR2 reads SVGEGT. The CDR3 runs to 14 residues. The CDR3 nucleotides read TGTGCCAGCACCCGGGCGGGAGCTGGCAATGAGAAGTTCTTC. Encoded protein: CASTRAGAGNEKFF.

This sequence joins TRBV12-3 or TRBV12-4 and TRBJ2-2; a weak D match, TRBD2 (5 bases). Trimming pared 0 bases from V and 7 bases from J, leaving 6 bases between. The CDR3 extends over 13 amino acids. The CDR3 spells CASSLAAVGELFF. As DNA, the CDR3 is TGTGCCAGCAGTTTAGCAGCGGTCGGGGAGCTGTTTTTT.

The chain joins TRBV6-1 to TRBJ1-2; D remains unclear. The V end was cut by 1 base, the J end by 8 bases, with 14 bases between. The CDR3 is 14 amino acids. Germline V gene lookup returns CDR1 MNHNS and CDR2 SASEGT. CDR3 sequence reads: CASSEEDGLRGYTF. The CDR3 DNA reads TGTGCCAGCAGTGAAGAGGACGGACTAAGGGGCTACACCTTC.

The chain carries TRBV19 and TRBJ1-2; 8 nucleotides line up with TRBD1. With 7 bases clipped from V and 5 bases from J, the junction kept 9 bases outside the gene matches. CDR1 is LNHDA and CDR2 is SQIVND in the germline V gene (reference sequence). The CDR3 loop spans 14 amino acids. CDR3 sequence (DNA): TGTGCCAGTACTGGACAGGGTGGCGTATATGGCTACACCTTC. It translates to CASTGQGGVYGYTF.

The J gene is TRBJ1-1, the V gene TRBV11-2, with D perhaps TRBD1 (5 bases). Germline-derived CDR1 and CDR2 are SGHAT and FQNNGV. V was trimmed by 4 bases and J by 4 bases, leaving 13 bases between them. There are 14 residues in the CDR3. The CDR3 sequence: CASSYEGTLTEAFF. CDR3 bases: TGTGCCAGCAGCTATGAGGGGACGCTCACTGAAGCTTTCTTT.

The V gene is TRBV5-1, the J gene TRBJ1-6; no firm D call. This CDR3 is 14 amino acids long. The germline V gene encodes CDR1 SGHRS and CDR2 YFSETQ. Trimming pared 3 bases from V and 5 bases from J, leaving 9 bases between. CDR3 sequence: CASSWTPNNSPLHF. DNA for the CDR3: TGCGCCAGCAGCTGGACCCCAAATAATTCACCCCTCCACTTT.

The chain combines TRBV27 with TRBJ2-7, with D perhaps TRBD2 (5 bases). The germline V and J ends were trimmed by 2 bases and 1 base, with 9 bases remaining between them. The CDR3 runs 14 residues. Germline CDR1 is MNHEY and CDR2 is SMNVEV (reference sequence). The CDR3 coding sequence is TGTGCCAGCAGTTTAGCTGAGGGTTCCTACGAGCAGTACTTC. This sequence encodes CASSLAEGSYEQYF.

This clonotype qualifies as medium-sized. The CDR3 DNA is TGTGCCAGCAGTTACTCTCCCAGCGGTAACACGAACACCGGGGAGCTGTTTTTT. This translates into CASSYSPSGNTNTGELFF. This sequence joins TRBV6-5 and TRBJ2-2, with D perhaps TRBD2 (5 bases). Germline CDR1 reads MNHEY; CDR2 reads SVGAGI. Trimming stripped 0 bases from V and 0 bases from J, with 14 bases between. The CDR3 is 18 residues long.

In this sample, this clonotype is medium-sized (0.01 to 0.1%). This chain uses TRBV12-3 or TRBV12-4 with TRBJ2-2, with D unclear. The CDR3 contains 12 residues. The germline V and J ends were trimmed by 3 bases and 8 bases, with 7 bases remaining between them. As DNA, the CDR3 is TGTGCCAGCAGTTTGGTGGGAGGGGAGCTGTTTTTT. As protein: CASSLVGGELFF.

This clonotype was recorded once. Germline is not matched at one junction end, which may reflect a read error. The rearrangement uses TRBV11-1 and TRBJ2-7; no reliable D call. This CDR3 has 13 amino acids. Germline V gene data show CDR1 as SGHAT and CDR2 as FQDESV (reference sequence). DNA of the CDR3: TGTGCCAGCAGCTTTCTCAGCCACCGCGAGCAGTGCTTC. This codes for CASSFLSHREQCF.

V usage is TRBV27 and J usage is TRBJ1-1; weak D call: TRBD1 (6 bases). Trimming took off 6 bases at V and 7 bases at J, with 15 bases between the two ends. CDR1 is MNHEY and CDR2 is SMNVEV in the germline V gene (reference sequence). This CDR3 is 13 amino acids long. The CDR3 spells CASRQGESGEAFF. CDR3 nucleotide sequence: TGTGCCAGCAGACAGGGAGAGTCGGGTGAAGCTTTCTTT.

This clonotype showed up just once. The CDR3 region has the DNA TGTGCCAGCTCACATGTCGACAGCCTCAATCAGCCCCAGCATTTT. It yields the protein CASSHVDSLNQPQHF. The rearrangement joins TRBV18 to TRBJ1-5; TRBD1 is a possible D gene (5 bases). V lost 4 bases and J lost 3, with 13 bases in between. Germline V gives CDR1 KGHSH, CDR2 LQKENI. The CDR3 is 15 amino acids.

By share, this clonotype counts as medium-sized (0.01 to 0.1%). V and J are TRBV12-5 and TRBJ2-4; no clear D. CDR1 LGHNT and CDR2 FRNRAP come from the germline V gene. There are 14 residues in the CDR3. The V end was cut by 7 bases, the J end by 1 base, with 11 bases between. CDR3 nucleotides: TGTGCTAGTGCTGATAGTCACGCCAAAAACATTCAGTACTTC. Amino acid sequence: CASADSHAKNIQYF. Together with reference TRBV12-5 and TRBJ2-4, the CDR3 gives the full variable domain: DARVTQTPRHKVTEMGQEVTMRCQPILGHNTVFWYRQTMMQGLELLAYFRNRAPLDDSGMPKDRFSAEMPDATLATLKIQPSEPRDSAVYFCASADSHAKNIQYFGAGTRLSVL.

The rearrangement uses TRBV7-9 and TRBJ2-3; no reliable D call. The CDR3 length is 16 residues. Germline lookup yields CDR1 SEHNR and CDR2 FQNEAQ (reference sequence). V was shortened by 2 bases and J by 6 bases, with 18 bases between the two germline ends. The CDR3 sequence: CASSLLPTRDSDTQYF. In DNA, the CDR3 is TGTGCCAGCAGCTTACTTCCTACAAGAGATTCTGATACGCAGTATTTT.

In the case of this clonotype: Relative to the germline gene, one junction end is altered; a read error may explain this. The V call is TRBV29-1, the J call TRBJ2-2; D may correspond to TRBD1 or TRBD2 (5 bases each). Germline V CDR1 and CDR2: SQVTM, ANQGSEA. The length of the CDR3 is 15 residues. In DNA, the CDR3 is TGCAGCGCCTCGGGTCTCAGGGAAGGAACCGGGGAGCTTTTTTTT. It specifies CSASGLREGTGELFF.